The entry below describes one TCR beta chain. This entry belongs to a study of cytomegalovirus exposure and HLA in healthy donors. Trimming left V 3 bases short and J 7 bases short, with 16 bases between. CDR1 is MNHEY and CDR2 is SMNVEV in the germline V gene (reference sequence). The CDR3 length is 14 residues. The PCR contained 60 Vbeta and 13 Jbeta primers. Some clones are missing from TCRdb's copy, which holds only in-frame ones; the method was immunoSEQ multiplex PCR. The sample contains about 130,000 clones, around 80% of which appear only once. The TCR originated in a young man in good health and CMV-seronegative. The chain joins TRBV27 to TRBJ2-7; no clear D gene. Sequencing input: PBMCs. The CDR3 DNA sequence: TGTGCCAGCAGTTTCGAGAGGCCCTCACGGGAGCAGTACTTC. Its translation is CASSFERPSREQYF.